This record looks at one TCR beta chain sequence and its context. Its antigen is not identified. Sample time point: cycle 4 day 1 (C4D1), after six to seven weeks of nivolumab. Each and every patient relapsed after autologous stem cell transplantation, and patients got differing brentuximab vedotin exposure. Under best response, outcomes were complete response, partial response or progressive disease. The germline gives CDR1 SGHVS, CDR2 FQNEAQ. The CDR3 is 15 residues long. V was shortened by 1 base and J by 4 bases, with 11 bases between the two germline ends. This entry is derived from a study of PD-1 blockade in classical Hodgkin lymphoma. Study context: Patients were dosed intravenously with nivolumab at 3 mg/kg every 2 weeks. Study-wide findings and caveats: Patients excluded were those beginning nivolumab under 1 year after ASCT. Before treatment, TCR diversity in newly diagnosed patients was reportedly lower than in healthy donors.

The table came from immunoSEQ multiplex PCR; TCRdb's copy has only in-frame clones and leaves some out. The table has about 50,000 clones, about 76% seen once. Source: peripheral blood mononuclear cells (PBMCs), taken before the fourth cycle of nivolumab. The chain has TRBV7-8 and TRBJ2-1; D not certain. This TCR came from a human donor with classical Hodgkin lymphoma. CDR3 region: CASSLGSSRYNEQFF. The CDR3 DNA sequence: TGTGCCAGCAGCTTAGGGTCCTCCCGATACAATGAGCAGTTCTTC.